This TCR beta chain appears in the sequencing data of a study of monozygotic twins with inflammatory bowel disease. Overall study results and limits: The authors found no support for a single strong IBD-associated signal or clonotype. Background noise in patient repertoires may stem from differing immunosuppressive treatments.

The CDR3 is 17 residues long. In germline, CDR1 is SEHNR, CDR2 FQNEAQ (reference sequence). From the 5' RACE reads, TCRdb lists one entry per CDR3 protein and no DNA. The sample table sets out approximately 330,000 distinct CDR3 sequences. Remarks on this clonotype: Its antigen is as yet unknown.

The authors drew approximately 2.4 ml of blood from each donor. The V gene is TRBV7-9, the J gene TRBJ2-3; TCRdb names TRBD1, which stays unverified in the absence of DNA. The clonotype comes from a human donor with ulcerative colitis or Crohn's disease, or a healthy co-twin of an affected twin (not recorded which). Material: blood. CDR3: CASSPGQGTTSTDTQYF. Supplemented by reference TRBV7-9 and TRBJ2-3, the full variable domain reads DTGVSQNPRHKITKRGQNVTFRCDPISEHNRLYWYRQTLGQGPEFLTYFQNEAQLEKSRLLSDRFSAERPKGSFSTLEIQRTEQGDSAMYLCASSPGQGTTSTDTQYFGPGTRLTVL.